This T cell receptor beta chain was retrieved from a study of CD8 T cells in Susac syndrome. It was negative isolation that provided the CD8+ and CD4+ T cells, whereas TEMRA cells were enriched by FACS. Random-hexamer reverse transcription was applied to roughly 0.5 to 1 ug RNA. The TCR beta CDR3 was amplified by immunoSEQ multiplex PCR across 54 Vbeta, 13 Jbeta. TCRdb processed the immunoSEQ multiplex PCR reads anew with MiXCR; each CDR3 protein has one entry. In the table there are about 280,000 distinct CDR3 sequences, about 85% of which are singletons. The receptor's source is a human donor with multiple sclerosis. Material: CD8+ T cells from PBMCs.

The CDR3 DNA reads as TGCAGTGCTCCGCCCGGACAGGGGGACGAGACCCAGTACTTC. This gives the protein CSAPPGQGDETQYF. The genes are TRBV20-1 and TRBJ2-5; 10 nucleotides agree with TRBD1. The CDR3 runs to 14 residues. CDR1 is DFQATT, CDR2 SNEGSKA, per germline (reference sequence). V shed 5 bases, J shed 5 bases, and the junction held 8 bases outside the gene matches.